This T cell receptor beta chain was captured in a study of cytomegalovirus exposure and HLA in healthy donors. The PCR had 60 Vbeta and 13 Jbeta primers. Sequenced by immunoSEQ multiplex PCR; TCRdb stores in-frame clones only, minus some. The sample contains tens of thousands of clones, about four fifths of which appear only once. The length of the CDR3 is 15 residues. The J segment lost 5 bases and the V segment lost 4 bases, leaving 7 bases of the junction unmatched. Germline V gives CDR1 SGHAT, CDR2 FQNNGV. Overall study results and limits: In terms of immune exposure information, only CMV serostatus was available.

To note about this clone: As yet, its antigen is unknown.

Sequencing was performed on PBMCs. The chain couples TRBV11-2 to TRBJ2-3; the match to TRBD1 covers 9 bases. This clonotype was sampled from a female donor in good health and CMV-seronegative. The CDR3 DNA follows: TGTGCCAGCAGCTCGGGACAGGGTAGGGGAGATACGCAGTATTTT. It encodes CASSSGQGRGDTQYF.